The 12 T cell receptor beta chains presented below share a single source sample, sequenced in a study of T cell repertoires in cytomegalovirus infection. MiXCR, run by TCRdb on the reads, gives a single entry per CDR3 protein. The sample lists approximately 750,000 distinct CDR3 sequences; approximately 40% were seen once. The sample taken for sequencing was PBMCs. The source is a human donor in good health (CMV status not recorded). Some clones in this sample may be carry-over from other donors' samples.

This clonotype was observed a handful of times. One end of the junction does not line up with germline, which may come from a read error. J is TRBJ1-5 and V is TRBV12-3 or TRBV12-4, with unresolved D. This CDR3 region has 12 residues. CDR3 sequence: CASMAGRQPQHF. The DNA of the CDR3 is TGTGCAAGCATGGCGGGGAGGCAGCCCCAGCATTTT.

This clonotype has only a few counts. Sequence at one end of the junction differs from germline and may be a read error. V is TRBV4-1 and J is TRBJ2-3; 12 nucleotides match TRBD2. The CDR3 length is 14 residues. CDR1 is MGHRA and CDR2 is YSYEKL in the germline V gene. The CDR3 here is CASSETSGGNTEYF. The CDR3 nucleotides are TGCGCCAGCAGCGAGACTAGCGGGGGCAATACGGAGTATTTT.

This clonotype was seen a few times. The V and J genes are TRBV27 and TRBJ2-2; 7 bases are shared with TRBD1. Losses at the gene ends were 9 bases for V and 3 bases for J; bases not matched to a gene: 10. The CDR3 runs 15 residues. CDR1 MNHEY and CDR2 SMNVEV come from the germline V gene (reference sequence). CDR3 amino acids: CASRARDRDTGELFF. For the CDR3, the DNA is TGTGCCAGTAGAGCCCGGGACAGAGACACCGGGGAGCTGTTTTTT.

This clonotype was detected a few times. The chain has TRBV18 and TRBJ1-4; 7 bases line up with TRBD1. CDR1 and CDR2 from the germline V gene are KGHSH and LQKENI. The CDR3 loop spans 15 amino acids. J lost 8 bases, V lost 5 bases, and 11 bases had no gene match. The CDR3 loop is CASSNGPQGGEKLFF. CDR3 DNA sequence: TGTGCCAGCTCAAACGGTCCCCAGGGGGGCGAAAAACTGTTTTTT.

This chain links TRBV4-1 with TRBJ1-1; D ambiguous. Between the trimmed V and J ends, which lost 0 bases and 1 base, there was a span of 12 bases. CDR1 and CDR2 from the germline V gene are MGHRA and YSYEKL. The CDR3 has 16 amino acids. The CDR3 sequence: CASSQEEAGENTEAFF. CDR3 DNA sequence: TGCGCCAGCAGCCAAGAAGAGGCCGGGGAGAACACTGAAGCTTTCTTT.

In this sample, this clonotype turned up many times. The V and J genes are TRBV7-6 and TRBJ1-4, with D unclear. The germline V gene encodes CDR1 SGHVS and CDR2 FNYEAQ. The CDR3 length is 16 residues. Trimming removed 8 bases from V and 3 bases from J, with 19 bases in between. For the CDR3, the DNA is TGTGCCAGCCGTCGGTGGACCGGGGATCCTAATGAAAAACTGTTTTTT. This sequence encodes CASRRWTGDPNEKLFF.

Points on this clonotype: No conserved phenylalanine or tryptophan is present at the end of the CDR3, so a read error is the likely explanation. The DNA is left out, because the CDR3 cannot be placed on it with certainty; the CDR3 is given as TCRdb lists it. CDR3: CASSLNIRNTMYL. The chain combines TRBV7-9 with TRBJ1-3. Germline V gene data show CDR1 as SEHNR and CDR2 as FQNEAQ (reference sequence). With termini counted, the CDR3 has 13 amino acids.

This chain uses TRBV19 with TRBJ1-5; no reliable D call. CDR3 size: 14 residues. Germline V gene lookup returns CDR1 LNHDA and CDR2 SQIVND (reference sequence). Trimming shortened V by 4 bases and J by 4 bases, and 11 bases separated the two germline ends. CDR3 residues: CASSRRATNQPQHF. The CDR3 DNA follows: TGTGCCAGTAGTAGGAGAGCAACTAATCAGCCCCAGCATTTT.

The chain combines TRBV2 with TRBJ2-7; 8 bases align to TRBD1. The germline CDR1 and CDR2 sequences are SNHLY and FYNNEI. This CDR3 comprises 11 residues. Trimming removed 10 bases from V and 6 bases from J; junction bases left unmatched: 5. The CDR3 DNA reads as TGTGCCACGACAGGGGTAGGCGAGCAGTACTTC. It is translated as CATTGVGEQYF. Combining the CDR3 with reference TRBV2 and TRBJ2-7 gives the whole variable domain EPEVTQTPSHQVTQMGQEVILRCVPISNHLYFYWYRQILGQKVEFLVSFYNNEISEKSEIFDDQFSVERPDGSNFTLKIRSTKLEDSAMYFCATTGVGEQYFGPGTRLTVT.

The CDR3 DNA reads as TGCAGTGCTGCCCCTAGCGGGAGAGGCACAGATACGCAGTATTTT. It translates to CSAAPSGRGTDTQYF. This chain connects TRBV20-1 to TRBJ2-3, with 10 nucleotides matching TRBD2. J was trimmed by 1 base and V by 5 bases; bases with no gene match: 6. Germline V gives CDR1 DFQATT, CDR2 SNEGSKA (reference sequence). This CDR3 region has 15 residues.

In its sample, this clonotype was seen a few times. This chain uses TRBV19 with TRBJ2-7; D not certain. V lost 6 bases to trimming and J lost 5 bases, with 26 bases between them. This CDR3 spans 17 amino acids. CDR1 is LNHDA and CDR2 is SQIVND in the germline V gene (reference sequence). CDR3 protein: CASSSPGPLDFVDEQYF. The CDR3 DNA sequence: TGTGCCAGTAGCAGCCCCGGTCCCTTAGATTTCGTCGACGAGCAGTACTTC.

There are a few counts of this clonotype. J is TRBJ1-1 and V is TRBV6-1; D unclear. V lost 5 bases, J lost 0 bases, and 19 bases lay in between. The CDR3 covers 17 residues. The germline gives CDR1 MNHNS, CDR2 SASEGT. The CDR3: CASSWRVVGPLNTEAFF. CDR3 in DNA: TGTGCCAGCAGTTGGCGGGTAGTTGGACCCTTGAACACTGAAGCTTTCTTT.